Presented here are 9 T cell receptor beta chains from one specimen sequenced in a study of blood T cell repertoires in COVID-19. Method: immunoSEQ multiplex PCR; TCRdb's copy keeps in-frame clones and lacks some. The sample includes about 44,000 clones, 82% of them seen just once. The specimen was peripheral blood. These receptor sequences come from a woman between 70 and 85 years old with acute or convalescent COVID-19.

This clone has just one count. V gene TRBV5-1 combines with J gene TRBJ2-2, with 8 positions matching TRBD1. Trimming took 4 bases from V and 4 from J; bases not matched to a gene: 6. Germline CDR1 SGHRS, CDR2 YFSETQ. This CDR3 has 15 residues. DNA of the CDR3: TGCGCCAGCAGCACCGGACAGGGATTCACCGGGGAGCTGTTTTTT. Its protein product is CASSTGQGFTGELFF.

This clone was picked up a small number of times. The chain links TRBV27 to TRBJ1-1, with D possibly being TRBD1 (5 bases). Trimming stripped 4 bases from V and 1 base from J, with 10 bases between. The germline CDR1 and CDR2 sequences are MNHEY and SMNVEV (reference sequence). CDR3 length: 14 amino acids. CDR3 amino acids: CASSSPQANTEAFF. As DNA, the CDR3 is TGTGCCAGCAGTTCCCCACAGGCGAACACTGAAGCTTTCTTT.

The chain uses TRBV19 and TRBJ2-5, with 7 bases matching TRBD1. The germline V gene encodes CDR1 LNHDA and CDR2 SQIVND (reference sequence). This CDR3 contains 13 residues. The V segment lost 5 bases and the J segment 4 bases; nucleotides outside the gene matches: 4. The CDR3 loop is CASSERGLETQYF. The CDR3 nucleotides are TGTGCCAGTAGTGAGAGGGGGCTAGAGACCCAGTACTTC.

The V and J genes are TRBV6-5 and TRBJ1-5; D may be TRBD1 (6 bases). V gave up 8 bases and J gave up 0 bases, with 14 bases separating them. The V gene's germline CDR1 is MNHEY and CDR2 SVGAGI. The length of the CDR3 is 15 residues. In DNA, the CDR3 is TGTGCCAGCCGAGAGAGGGGGGGTAGCAATCAGCCCCAGCATTTT. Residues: CASRERGGSNQPQHF.

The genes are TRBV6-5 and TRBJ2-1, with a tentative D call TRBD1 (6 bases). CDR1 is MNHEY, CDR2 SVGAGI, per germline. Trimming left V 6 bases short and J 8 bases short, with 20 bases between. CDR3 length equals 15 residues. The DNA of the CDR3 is TGTGCCAGCAGCGATCAGGGGTCGGGGAACTATGAGCAGTTCTTC. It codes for CASSDQGSGNYEQFF.

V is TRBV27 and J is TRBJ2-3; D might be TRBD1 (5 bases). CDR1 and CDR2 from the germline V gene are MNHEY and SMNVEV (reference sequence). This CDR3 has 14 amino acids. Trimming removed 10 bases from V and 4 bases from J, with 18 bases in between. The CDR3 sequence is CATKGAGLPDTQYF. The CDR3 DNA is TGTGCCACTAAAGGCGCAGGGCTCCCAGATACGCAGTATTTT.

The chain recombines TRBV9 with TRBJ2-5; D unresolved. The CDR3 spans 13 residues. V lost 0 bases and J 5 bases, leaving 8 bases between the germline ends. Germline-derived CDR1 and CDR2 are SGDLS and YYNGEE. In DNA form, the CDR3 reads TGTGCCAGCAGCGTAGGGCTGAGGGAGACCCAGTACTTC. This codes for CASSVGLRETQYF.

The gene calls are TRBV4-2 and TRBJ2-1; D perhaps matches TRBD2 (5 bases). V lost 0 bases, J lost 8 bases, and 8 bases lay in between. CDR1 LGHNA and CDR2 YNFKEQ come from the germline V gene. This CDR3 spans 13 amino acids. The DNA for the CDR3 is TGTGCCAGCAGCCAAGACCTAGCCTATGAGCAGTTCTTC. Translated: CASSQDLAYEQFF.

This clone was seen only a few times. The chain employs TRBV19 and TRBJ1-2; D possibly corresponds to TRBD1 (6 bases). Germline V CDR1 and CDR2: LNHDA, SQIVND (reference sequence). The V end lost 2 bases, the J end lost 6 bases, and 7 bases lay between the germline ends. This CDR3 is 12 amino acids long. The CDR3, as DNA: TGTGCCAGTAGTATACACAGGGATGGCTACACCTTC. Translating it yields CASSIHRDGYTF. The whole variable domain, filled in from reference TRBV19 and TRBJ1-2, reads DGGITQSPKYLFRKEGQNVTLSCEQNLNHDAMYWYRQDPGQGLRLIYYSQIVNDFQKGDIAEGYSVSREKKESFPLTVTSAQKNPTAFYLCASSIHRDGYTFGSGTRLTVV.